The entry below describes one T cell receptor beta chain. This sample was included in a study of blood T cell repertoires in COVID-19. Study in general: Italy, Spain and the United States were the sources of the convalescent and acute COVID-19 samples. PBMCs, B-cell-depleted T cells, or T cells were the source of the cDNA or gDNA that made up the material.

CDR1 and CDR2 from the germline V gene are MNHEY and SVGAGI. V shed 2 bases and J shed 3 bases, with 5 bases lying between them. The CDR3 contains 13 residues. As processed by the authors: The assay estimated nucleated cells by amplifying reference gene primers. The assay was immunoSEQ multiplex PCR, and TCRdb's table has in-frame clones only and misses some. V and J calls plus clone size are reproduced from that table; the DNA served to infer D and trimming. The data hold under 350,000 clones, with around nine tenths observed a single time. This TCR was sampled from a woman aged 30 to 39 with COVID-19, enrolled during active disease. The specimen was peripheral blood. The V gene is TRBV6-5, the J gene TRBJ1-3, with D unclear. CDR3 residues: CASSYLVGNTIYF. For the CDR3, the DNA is TGTGCCAGCAGTTACCTTGTTGGAAACACCATATATTTT.